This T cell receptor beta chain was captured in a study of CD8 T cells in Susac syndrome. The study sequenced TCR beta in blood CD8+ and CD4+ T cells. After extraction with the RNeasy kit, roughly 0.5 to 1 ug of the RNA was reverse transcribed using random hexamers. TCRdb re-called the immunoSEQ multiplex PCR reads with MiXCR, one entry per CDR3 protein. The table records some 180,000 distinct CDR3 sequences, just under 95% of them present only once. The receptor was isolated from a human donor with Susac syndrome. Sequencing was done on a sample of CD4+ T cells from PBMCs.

CDR3 amino acids: CASSEVRWGRQYF. CDR3 nucleotide sequence: TGTGCCAGCAGTGAAGTGAGATGGGGCAGGCAGTACTTC. The V gene is TRBV6-1, the J gene TRBJ2-7; tentative D call: TRBD1 (5 bases). Germline CDR1 reads MNHNS; CDR2 reads SASEGT. This CDR3 comprises 13 residues. Trimming pared 1 base from V and 9 bases from J, leaving 13 bases between.